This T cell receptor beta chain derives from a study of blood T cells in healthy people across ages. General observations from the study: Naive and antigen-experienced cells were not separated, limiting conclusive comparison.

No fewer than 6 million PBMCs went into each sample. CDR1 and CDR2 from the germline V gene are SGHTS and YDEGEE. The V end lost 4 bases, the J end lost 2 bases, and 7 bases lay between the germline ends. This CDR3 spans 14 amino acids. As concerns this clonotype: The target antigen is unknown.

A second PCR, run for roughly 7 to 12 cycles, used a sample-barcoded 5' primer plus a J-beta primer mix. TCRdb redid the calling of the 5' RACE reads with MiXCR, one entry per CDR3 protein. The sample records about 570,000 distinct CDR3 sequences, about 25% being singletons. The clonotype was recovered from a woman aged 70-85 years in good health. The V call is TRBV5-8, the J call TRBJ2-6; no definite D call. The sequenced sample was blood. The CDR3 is CASSLYPGANVLTF. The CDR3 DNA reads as TGTGCCAGCAGCCTGTACCCTGGGGCCAACGTCCTGACTTTC.